Listed below are T cell receptor beta chains from one sample, sequenced in a study of blood T cell repertoires in COVID-19. Repertoires were generated with immunoSEQ multiplex PCR, while TCRdb's copy carries only in-frame clones and drops some. The sample records 250,000 to 350,000 clones, around 85% being singletons. Sequenced sample: peripheral blood. These receptors were collected from a human donor with COVID-19, enrolled during active disease. The donor label of this sample is uncertain. CDR3s include the opening cysteine and the closing phenylalanine or tryptophan. A D gene is named only where the DNA matches it firmly. Not all rows give a size; the values are once, few, many and, for expanded clones, a class.

clone_size: once
d_call: NA
v_call: TRBV29-1
j_call: TRBJ2-5
cdr3_nt: TGCAGCGTTGATCTAGTCCGGGAGACCCAGTACTTC
cdr3_aa: CSVDLVRETQYF

clone_size: NA
d_call: NA
v_call: TRBV28
j_call: TRBJ1-2
cdr3_nt: TGTGCCAGCGAACATGGGGGGGTTGGCTACACCTTC
cdr3_aa: CASEHGGVGYTF

clone_size: NA
d_call: TRBD2
v_call: TRBV5-1
j_call: TRBJ2-3
cdr3_nt: TGCGCCAGCAGCGCGGGAGCGCGTGATACGCAGTATTTT
cdr3_aa: CASSAGARDTQYF

clone_size: NA
d_call: NA
v_call: TRBV7-5
j_call: TRBJ1-4
cdr3_nt: TGTGCCAGAAGCCCGAGGGACATGGAGGAAAAACTGTTTTTT
cdr3_aa: CARSPRDMEEKLFF

clone_size: NA
d_call: TRBD2
v_call: TRBV29-1
j_call: TRBJ2-7
cdr3_nt: TGCAGCGTTGAGTTTCTAGCGGGAGAGCAGTACTTC
cdr3_aa: CSVEFLAGEQYF

clone_size: NA
d_call: NA
v_call: TRBV6-5
j_call: TRBJ2-7
cdr3_nt: TGTGCCAGCAGTTACTCAGAGGCGCAACGGCAGTACTTC
cdr3_aa: CASSYSEAQRQYF

clone_size: NA
d_call: TRBD2
v_call: TRBV7-3
j_call: TRBJ2-1
cdr3_nt: TGTGCCAGCAGCCCCGCGGCGGGAGGGCCCCGCAATGAGCAGTTCTTC
cdr3_aa: CASSPAAGGPRNEQFF

clone_size: NA
d_call: NA
v_call: TRBV6-6
j_call: TRBJ1-5
cdr3_nt: TGTGCCAGCTATGATTTCGCAGGCTATAGCAATCAGCCCCAGCATTTT
cdr3_aa: CASYDFAGYSNQPQHF

clone_size: NA
d_call: TRBD1
v_call: TRBV3-1/TRBV3-2
j_call: TRBJ1-2
cdr3_nt: TGTGCCAGCAGCCCTCACGACAGGGACTATGGCTACACCTTC
cdr3_aa: CASSPHDRDYGYTF

clone_size: NA
d_call: NA
v_call: TRBV5-1
j_call: TRBJ2-2
cdr3_nt: TGCGCCAGCAGCTTGGTCGGGAACACCGGGGAGCTGTTTTTT
cdr3_aa: CASSLVGNTGELFF

clone_size: once
d_call: TRBD1
v_call: TRBV28
j_call: TRBJ1-1
cdr3_nt: TGTGCCAGCAGTATACCGACAGGGGCTGGCACTGAAGCTTTCTTT
cdr3_aa: CASSIPTGAGTEAFF

clone_size: NA
d_call: TRBD1
v_call: TRBV10-3
j_call: TRBJ1-5
cdr3_nt: TGTGCCACTGGGACAGGGGGGAATCAGCCCCAGCATTTT
cdr3_aa: CATGTGGNQPQHF

clone_size: NA
d_call: NA
v_call: TRBV18
j_call: TRBJ1-4
cdr3_nt: TGTGCCAGCTATGGGGGGGTCGAAGTTGGAAAACTGTTTTTT
cdr3_aa: CASYGGVEVGKLFF

clone_size: NA
d_call: TRBD2
v_call: TRBV4-2
j_call: TRBJ2-2
cdr3_nt: TGTGCCAGCAGCCCCGAGGCGGGAGATACCGGGGAGCTGTTTTTT
cdr3_aa: CASSPEAGDTGELFF

clone_size: NA
d_call: NA
v_call: TRBV5-1
j_call: TRBJ2-7
cdr3_nt: TGCGCCAGCAGCTGGTGGACAGGGAGGGTCTACGAGCAGTACTTC
cdr3_aa: CASSWWTGRVYEQYF

clone_size: NA
d_call: NA
v_call: TRBV7-3
j_call: TRBJ2-1
cdr3_nt: TGTGCCAGCAGCTTAATGCCCCCCAGCTCCTACAATGAGCAGTTCTTC
cdr3_aa: CASSLMPPSSYNEQFF

clone_size: NA
d_call: NA
v_call: TRBV20-1
j_call: TRBJ2-7
cdr3_nt: TGCAGTGCTAGAGTGGCGCAGGGGCGTTCTTTC
cdr3_aa: CSARVAQGRSF

clone_size: NA
d_call: NA
v_call: TRBV7-3
j_call: TRBJ2-2
cdr3_nt: TGTGCCAGCAGCTTACGCTCAGGGGGGACCTCGGGGACCGGGGAGCTGTTTTTT
cdr3_aa: CASSLRSGGTSGTGELFF

clone_size: NA
d_call: TRBD1
v_call: TRBV19
j_call: TRBJ2-1
cdr3_nt: TGTGCCAGTAGTGCCGGGACAGGGGATTACAATGAGCAGTTCTTC
cdr3_aa: CASSAGTGDYNEQFF

clone_size: once
d_call: NA
v_call: TRBV12-3/TRBV12-4
j_call: TRBJ1-5
cdr3_nt: TGTGCCAGCAGCCTGGCCGAATATCAGCCCCAGCATTTT
cdr3_aa: CASSLAEYQPQHF

clone_size: NA
d_call: TRBD2
v_call: TRBV7-9
j_call: TRBJ2-6
cdr3_nt: TGTGCCAGCAGCCTCGAGGGACTAGCCAGATCCTCTGGGGCCAACGTCCTGACTTTC
cdr3_aa: CASSLEGLARSSGANVLTF

clone_size: NA
d_call: NA
v_call: TRBV29-1
j_call: TRBJ2-7
cdr3_nt: TGCAGCGTTACCGGATTAGCTTCCTACGAGCAGTACTTC
cdr3_aa: CSVTGLASYEQYF

clone_size: NA
d_call: TRBD2
v_call: TRBV7-2
j_call: TRBJ2-5
cdr3_nt: TGTGCCAGCAGCTTCGGTAGCGCGGGAGGAGAGACCCAGTACTTC
cdr3_aa: CASSFGSAGGETQYF

clone_size: few
d_call: TRBD1
v_call: TRBV27
j_call: TRBJ1-6
cdr3_nt: TGTGCCAGCAGTTTATTCCAGGGGGCGCGGAATTCACCCCTCCACTTT
cdr3_aa: CASSLFQGARNSPLHF

clone_size: NA
d_call: NA
v_call: TRBV27
j_call: TRBJ2-1
cdr3_nt: TGTGCCAGCGGGGGCGGGTCGAGCTCCTACAATGAGCAGTTCTTC
cdr3_aa: CASGGGSSSYNEQFF

clone_size: NA
d_call: NA
v_call: TRBV28
j_call: TRBJ1-2
cdr3_nt: TGTGCCAGCAGTGATCTCCGGGGAGGAAACTATGGCTACACCTTC
cdr3_aa: CASSDLRGGNYGYTF

clone_size: NA
d_call: NA
v_call: TRBV9
j_call: TRBJ2-1
cdr3_nt: TGTGCCAGCAGCGTTTCGTCTTGGAGTAGCTCCTCAGGGGAGCAGTTCTTC
cdr3_aa: CASSVSSWSSSSGEQFF

clone_size: NA
d_call: TRBD2
v_call: TRBV5-1
j_call: TRBJ2-2
cdr3_nt: TGCGCCAGCAGCGCTGGACTAGCGGGAAACACCGGGGAGCTGTTTTTT
cdr3_aa: CASSAGLAGNTGELFF

clone_size: NA
d_call: NA
v_call: TRBV6-5
j_call: TRBJ1-3
cdr3_nt: TGTGCCAGCAGAACAGGGAAGGGGTCTGGAAACACCATATATTTT
cdr3_aa: CASRTGKGSGNTIYF

clone_size: NA
d_call: NA
v_call: TRBV19
j_call: TRBJ2-4
cdr3_nt: TGTGCCAGTAGCCCGGACAGACTAGCCAAAAACATTCAGTACTTC
cdr3_aa: CASSPDRLAKNIQYF

clone_size: NA
d_call: NA
v_call: TRBV6-8
j_call: TRBJ1-4
cdr3_nt: TGTGCCAGCGTCCAGGGTGGGCCTAATGAAAAACTGTTTTTT
cdr3_aa: CASVQGGPNEKLFF

clone_size: once
d_call: NA
v_call: TRBV19
j_call: TRBJ2-7
cdr3_nt: TGTGCCAGTGGGGCCGTGGAGGGTTACGAGCAGTACTTC
cdr3_aa: CASGAVEGYEQYF

clone_size: NA
d_call: TRBD2
v_call: TRBV6-5
j_call: TRBJ2-1
cdr3_nt: TGTGCCGCCTCGACGGGACTAGCTCGCTACAATGAGCAGTTCTTC
cdr3_aa: CAASTGLARYNEQFF

clone_size: NA
d_call: TRBD1
v_call: TRBV4-1
j_call: TRBJ1-1
cdr3_nt: TGCGCCAGCAGCCCGACAGGGCGAACTGAAGCTTTCTTT
cdr3_aa: CASSPTGRTEAFF

clone_size: NA
d_call: NA
v_call: TRBV12-5
j_call: TRBJ2-2
cdr3_nt: TGTGCTAGTGGTTCCGTAGGGGTTTCCGGGGAGCTGTTTTTT
cdr3_aa: CASGSVGVSGELFF

clone_size: NA
d_call: NA
v_call: TRBV6-5
j_call: TRBJ2-2
cdr3_nt: TGTGCCAGCAGATCGGGACAGAACACCGGGGAGCTGTTTTTT
cdr3_aa: CASRSGQNTGELFF

clone_size: NA
d_call: NA
v_call: TRBV9
j_call: TRBJ1-2
cdr3_nt: TGTGCCAGCAGCGTAGAAGCCCGGCTAGATGGCTACACCTTC
cdr3_aa: CASSVEARLDGYTF

clone_size: once
d_call: TRBD1
v_call: TRBV5-3
j_call: TRBJ1-2
cdr3_nt: TGTGCCAGAAGCCCACCGGACAGGGATTGGGGCTATGGCTACACCTTC
cdr3_aa: CARSPPDRDWGYGYTF

clone_size: NA
d_call: NA
v_call: TRBV10-2
j_call: TRBJ2-1
cdr3_nt: TGCGCCAGCAGTGAGTCGGGACTCTACAATGAGCAGTTCTTC
cdr3_aa: CASSESGLYNEQFF

clone_size: NA
d_call: NA
v_call: TRBV19
j_call: TRBJ2-3
cdr3_nt: TGTGCCAGTAGTATGTCTAACACAGATACGCAGTATTTT
cdr3_aa: CASSMSNTDTQYF

clone_size: NA
d_call: NA
v_call: TRBV7-9
j_call: TRBJ2-3
cdr3_nt: TGTGCCAGCAGCTTAAGGGGTCCTAGCACAGATACGCAGTATTTT
cdr3_aa: CASSLRGPSTDTQYF

clone_size: NA
d_call: NA
v_call: TRBV5-1
j_call: TRBJ2-2
cdr3_nt: TGCGCCAGCAGCGCCCTAGCGTCGAACACCGGGGAGCTGTTTTTT
cdr3_aa: CASSALASNTGELFF

clone_size: NA
d_call: NA
v_call: TRBV5-4
j_call: TRBJ2-7
cdr3_nt: TGTGCCAGCAGCTTGGCGGGAAGCCGAGGCACCGAGCAGTACTTC
cdr3_aa: CASSLAGSRGTEQYF

clone_size: NA
d_call: TRBD2
v_call: TRBV5-1
j_call: TRBJ2-3
cdr3_nt: TGCGCCAGCAGCACGACCGACGGGAGGGGCGCAGATACGCAGTATTTT
cdr3_aa: CASSTTDGRGADTQYF

clone_size: NA
d_call: TRBD1
v_call: TRBV6-6
j_call: TRBJ1-4
cdr3_nt: TGTGCCAGCAGTTTTACAGGGGAGAATGAAAAACTGTTTTTT
cdr3_aa: CASSFTGENEKLFF

clone_size: NA
d_call: TRBD2
v_call: TRBV19
j_call: TRBJ2-1
cdr3_nt: TGTGCCAGTAAAACCAGCGGGAACTCGAATGAGCAGTTCTTC
cdr3_aa: CASKTSGNSNEQFF

clone_size: once
d_call: NA
v_call: TRBV23-1
j_call: TRBJ1-1
cdr3_nt: TGCGCCAGCTCCCAGGGGCCGCCGAACACTGAAGCTTTCTTT
cdr3_aa: CASSQGPPNTEAFF

clone_size: NA
d_call: NA
v_call: TRBV14
j_call: TRBJ2-7
cdr3_nt: TGTGCCAGCAGCCAAGACAGACTTCGCGAGCAGTACTTC
cdr3_aa: CASSQDRLREQYF

clone_size: NA
d_call: NA
v_call: TRBV15
j_call: TRBJ1-1
cdr3_nt: TGTGCCACCAGCAGAGAGCTTAGGGGCAGCCAGGACACTGAAGCTTTCTTT
cdr3_aa: CATSRELRGSQDTEAFF

clone_size: NA
d_call: TRBD2
v_call: TRBV7-9
j_call: TRBJ2-7
cdr3_nt: TGTGCCAGCAGGCCACTAGCGGGAGACTACGAGCAGTACTTC
cdr3_aa: CASRPLAGDYEQYF

clone_size: NA
d_call: NA
v_call: TRBV5-5
j_call: TRBJ1-5
cdr3_nt: TGTGCCAGCAGGACAGTTATCAATCAGCCCCAGCATTTT
cdr3_aa: CASRTVINQPQHF

clone_size: NA
d_call: NA
v_call: TRBV7-2
j_call: TRBJ2-2
cdr3_nt: TGTGCCAGCAGCCAACTCGCGGGTACCGGGGAGCTGTTTTTT
cdr3_aa: CASSQLAGTGELFF

clone_size: once
d_call: NA
v_call: TRBV6-4
j_call: TRBJ1-3
cdr3_nt: TGTGCCAGCACATCAGGTAGTTCCGGAAACACCATATATTTT
cdr3_aa: CASTSGSSGNTIYF

clone_size: NA
d_call: TRBD1
v_call: TRBV2
j_call: TRBJ2-7
cdr3_nt: TGTGCCAGCAGAGAAGGGACAGGGGGCTCTGACGAGCAGTACTTC
cdr3_aa: CASREGTGGSDEQYF

clone_size: NA
d_call: NA
v_call: TRBV7-3
j_call: TRBJ2-3
cdr3_nt: TGTGCCAGCAGCTTACGGCTAGACGGAGCAGATACGCAGTATTTT
cdr3_aa: CASSLRLDGADTQYF